A selection of T cell receptor beta chains follows, all from one sample in a study of blood T cell repertoires in COVID-19. TCRdb keeps only in-frame clones here, not all; method: immunoSEQ multiplex PCR. Of roughly 70,000 clones listed, approximately 90% are singletons. Sequencing used peripheral blood. Source of these receptors: an elderly woman with active COVID-19. Both conserved end residues are part of each CDR3. D genes are given only for firm matches. The size field is filled for only some rows; it gives once, few, many or a size class.

D,J,size,V,length,CDR3,DNA
TRBD2,TRBJ2-2,NA,TRBV6-5,14,CASRLSGSTGELFF,TGTGCCAGCAGACTTAGCGGGAGCACCGGGGAGCTGTTTTTT
NA,TRBJ1-3,NA,TRBV5-1,16,CASSSQVSESGNTIYF,TGCGCCAGCAGCTCACAGGTGTCAGAATCTGGAAACACCATATATTTT
NA,TRBJ1-4,NA,TRBV2,13,CASSDPRGEKLFF,TGTGCCAGCAGTGATCCTAGGGGTGAAAAACTGTTTTTT
TRBD1,TRBJ2-2,NA,TRBV5-4,14,CASSQDRENGELFF,TGTGCCAGCAGCCAGGACAGGGAGAACGGGGAGCTGTTTTTT
NA,TRBJ2-5,NA,TRBV6-5,16,CASSYSRRPFQETQYF,TGTGCCAGCAGTTACTCGCGCAGGCCTTTCCAAGAGACCCAGTACTTC
TRBD2,TRBJ2-5,few,TRBV7-2,16,CASALAGVIGQETQYF,TGTGCCAGCGCCCTAGCGGGAGTTATAGGCCAAGAGACCCAGTACTTC
NA,TRBJ1-4,few,TRBV6-6,16,CASRAGQMRTNEKLFF,TGTGCCAGCAGGGCCGGACAGATGCGCACTAATGAAAAACTGTTTTTT
TRBD1,TRBJ1-4,NA,TRBV28,14,CASRRDRVREKLFF,TGTGCCAGCAGGAGGGACAGGGTGAGAGAAAAACTGTTTTTT
NA,TRBJ2-6,NA,TRBV11-2,17,CASSLQGLSSGANVLTF,TGTGCCAGCAGCCTACAGGGACTAAGCTCTGGGGCCAACGTCCTGACTTTC
TRBD1,TRBJ1-2,once,TRBV5-1,15,CASSLSMGQGYGYTF,TGCGCCAGCAGCTTGTCTATGGGACAGGGCTATGGCTACACCTTC
TRBD1,TRBJ1-1,NA,TRBV2,17,CASSESTGGIIRTEAFF,TGTGCCAGCAGTGAATCAACAGGGGGCATAATAAGGACTGAAGCTTTCTTT
TRBD2,TRBJ2-7,NA,TRBV27,14,CASSPTPGGYEQYF,TGTGCCAGCAGTCCCACCCCGGGGGGTTACGAGCAGTACTTC
TRBD2,TRBJ2-7,NA,TRBV5-4,14,CASSRTSGPYEQYF,TGTGCCAGCAGCAGGACTAGCGGGCCCTACGAGCAGTACTTC
NA,TRBJ2-3,NA,TRBV7-2,14,CASSLVLAPDTQYF,TGTGCCAGCAGCTTAGTCCTAGCCCCAGATACGCAGTATTTT
NA,TRBJ1-1,NA,TRBV7-2,13,CASSMGGAPPAFF,TGTGCCAGCAGCATGGGCGGGGCCCCTCCGGCTTTCTTT
NA,TRBJ2-7,NA,TRBV20-1,11,CSARGPYEQYF,TGCAGTGCTAGAGGGCCCTACGAGCAGTACTTC
NA,TRBJ2-2,NA,TRBV28,16,CASSLLLGQEGGELFF,TGTGCCAGCAGTTTATTATTAGGACAGGAGGGCGGGGAGCTGTTTTTT
TRBD2,TRBJ2-2,once,TRBV19,14,CASTLAGPPGELFF,TGTGCCAGTACACTAGCGGGACCCCCCGGGGAGCTGTTTTTT
TRBD2,TRBJ2-1,NA,TRBV9,15,CASSSRTSGSHEQFF,TGTGCCAGCAGCTCAAGGACTAGCGGGAGCCATGAGCAGTTCTTC
NA,TRBJ2-7,NA,TRBV11-1,13,CASSSLHRGRQYF,TGTGCCAGCAGCTCCCTACACAGAGGGCGGCAGTACTTC
NA,TRBJ2-3,NA,TRBV5-1,15,CASSLALRSTDTQYF,TGCGCCAGCAGCTTGGCCCTTAGAAGCACAGATACGCAGTATTTT
NA,TRBJ2-1,NA,TRBV5-4,18,CASSTSFGLSGSYNEQFF,TGTGCCAGCAGCACCTCATTTGGACTCTCAGGCTCCTACAATGAGCAGTTCTTC
NA,TRBJ1-5,NA,TRBV7-3,12,CASSFPNQPQHF,TGTGCCAGCAGTTTTCCAAATCAGCCCCAGCATTTT
NA,TRBJ2-7,NA,TRBV12-3/TRBV12-4,13,CASSLGQSYEQYF,TGTGCCAGCAGTCTAGGACAGTCCTACGAGCAGTACTTC
NA,TRBJ2-1,NA,TRBV5-4,13,CASSLSGIGEQFF,TGTGCCAGCAGCTTATCCGGGATCGGTGAGCAGTTCTTC
NA,TRBJ1-5,NA,TRBV5-8,17,CASRPGGAPVPSQPQHF,TGTGCCAGCAGACCGGGGGGGGCTCCCGTTCCAAGTCAGCCCCAGCATTTT
TRBD1,TRBJ2-1,NA,TRBV7-6,16,CASSLRGQGADNEQFF,TGTGCCAGCAGCTTACGGGGACAGGGGGCCGACAATGAGCAGTTCTTC
TRBD1,TRBJ1-4,NA,TRBV3-1/TRBV3-2,14,CASSRTTGFEKLFF,TGTGCCAGCAGCCGTACGACAGGGTTTGAAAAACTGTTTTTT
TRBD1,TRBJ1-5,NA,TRBV5-1,14,CASSPGTGNQPQHF,TGCGCCAGCAGCCCCGGGACAGGCAATCAGCCCCAGCATTTT
NA,TRBJ1-1,NA,TRBV7-9,14,CASSLNGGDTEAFF,TGTGCCAGCAGCTTAAATGGAGGGGACACTGAAGCTTTCTTT
NA,TRBJ2-6,NA,TRBV28,17,CASSPPSGVSGANVLTF,TGTGCCAGCAGTCCCCCGTCTGGAGTCTCTGGGGCCAACGTCCTGACTTTC
NA,TRBJ1-3,NA,TRBV5-1,14,CASSFAGSGNTIYF,TGCGCCAGCAGCTTTGCCGGGAGTGGAAACACCATATATTTT
NA,TRBJ1-6,NA,TRBV11-3,13,CASSLERDSPLHF,TGTGCCAGCAGCTTAGAGCGGGATTCACCCCTCCACTTT
TRBD2,TRBJ2-3,once,TRBV6-2/TRBV6-3,17,CASSFHPGLAGPDTQYF,TGTGCCAGCAGTTTCCACCCAGGACTAGCGGGACCAGATACGCAGTATTTT
TRBD1,TRBJ1-1,NA,TRBV18,15,CASSTGGGGNTEAFF,TGTGCCAGCTCAACAGGAGGGGGCGGAAACACTGAAGCTTTCTTT